This entry lists 28 T cell receptor beta chains sequenced from one sample in a study of cytomegalovirus exposure and HLA in healthy donors. Sequencing used immunoSEQ multiplex PCR; TCRdb keeps in-frame clones, though not all of them. The profile shows over 110,000 clones, more than 85% of them singletons. The sequenced sample consisted of PBMCs. The origin of the receptors is a man between 18 and 29 years old in good health and CMV-seropositive.

The CDR3 region has the DNA TGTGCCAGCGCAGGGAGGGCAGACCAAGAGACCCAGTACTTC. Translated: CASAGRADQETQYF. The rearrangement joins TRBV6-4 to TRBJ2-5, with 7 positions matching TRBD2. CDR3 size: 14 residues. Trimming removed 8 bases from V and 0 bases from J; junction bases left unmatched: 6. Germline assignment: CDR1 MRHNA and CDR2 SNTAGT.

The chain is built from TRBV5-5 and TRBJ1-2, with D possibly matching TRBD1 (6 bases). Trimming cost V 0 bases and J 1 base, with 16 bases left between them. CDR1 and CDR2 (germline): SGHKS, YYEKEE (reference sequence). This CDR3 has 17 amino acids. The DNA for the CDR3 is TGTGCCAGCAGCTTGGCCGCGGGGGGCACGATTAACTATGGCTACACCTTC. This codes for CASSLAAGGTINYGYTF.

This sequence joins TRBV9 and TRBJ2-5; maybe TRBD2 (6 bases). The germline CDR1 and CDR2 sequences are SGDLS and YYNGEE. V lost 5 bases to trimming and J lost 2 bases, with 10 bases between them. The CDR3 totals 13 residues. The CDR3 sequence is CASSTSRQETQYF. Written as DNA, the CDR3 is TGTGCCAGCAGTACTAGCCGACAAGAGACCCAGTACTTC.

The chain has TRBV15 and TRBJ1-5; D unresolved. The germline V and J ends were trimmed by 1 base and 5 bases, with 6 bases remaining between them. CDR3 length: 13 residues. Per the germline V gene, CDR1 is LNHNV and CDR2 is YYDKDF (reference sequence). The CDR3 bases are TGTGCCACCAGCAGAGTTAGAGATCAGCCCCAGCATTTT. The encoded protein is CATSRVRDQPQHF.

This clone was recorded a few times. The rearrangement joins TRBV9 to TRBJ2-2; D is ambiguous. CDR1 and CDR2 from the germline V gene are SGDLS and YYNGEE. The CDR3 loop spans 15 amino acids. With 0 bases removed from V and 3 bases from J, the gap between germline ends came to 9 bases. The CDR3 bases are TGTGCCAGCAGCGTAGGTAGCACGGACACCGGGGAGCTGTTTTTT. This codes for CASSVGSTDTGELFF.

The chain links TRBV7-6 to TRBJ2-5, with 7 nucleotides matching TRBD2. The V gene's germline CDR1 is SGHVS and CDR2 FNYEAQ. J was trimmed by 5 bases and V by 2 bases; bases with no gene match: 5. This CDR3 has 14 residues. CDR3: CASSLTTSRETQYF. CDR3 coding DNA: TGTGCCAGCAGCTTAACGACTAGCCGGGAGACCCAGTACTTC.

This clone was seen a handful of times. V is TRBV7-2 and J is TRBJ1-2; D call uncertain. From germline, CDR1 is SGHTA and CDR2 FQGNSA. The CDR3 loop spans 16 amino acids. Trimming removed 5 bases at V and 6 bases at J, with 22 bases between. The CDR3 loop is CASSTVRRLSVHGYTF. CDR3 in DNA: TGTGCCAGCAGCACTGTGAGGCGCCTATCCGTCCATGGCTACACCTTC.

The DNA for the CDR3 is TGTGCCACCAGCAGAGCAGGGACAGGGTCCTACGAGCAGTACTTC. This translates into CATSRAGTGSYEQYF. The chain has TRBV15 and TRBJ2-7; 9 bases match TRBD1. The CDR3 has 15 amino acids. Losses at the gene ends were 1 base for V and 1 base for J; bases not matched to a gene: 2. Germline V gives CDR1 LNHNV, CDR2 YYDKDF (reference sequence).

The V call is TRBV30, the J call TRBJ2-5; 8 positions agree with TRBD2. The CDR3 is 21 amino acids. Germline lookup yields CDR1 GTSNPN and CDR2 SVGIG (reference sequence). The trim removed 0 bases at V and 1 base at J, leaving 22 bases unmatched. The CDR3 region has the DNA TGTGCCTGGAGTGTCCGACCACTCGGACCCACCCCAAGCGGGAGCCAAGAGACCCAGTACTTC. Amino acids: CAWSVRPLGPTPSGSQETQYF.

The chain employs TRBV6-5 and TRBJ2-7; 11 bases are a match to TRBD1. V shed 2 bases, J shed 7 bases, and the junction held 4 bases outside the gene matches. Looked up from germline, CDR1 is MNHEY and CDR2 is SVGAGI. CDR3 size: 14 residues. For the CDR3, the DNA is TGTGCCAGCAGTTACGGACAGGGGGCTTTGGAGCAGTACTTC. Its translation is CASSYGQGALEQYF.

This chain joins TRBV19 and TRBJ1-4; D remains ambiguous. Per the germline V gene, CDR1 is LNHDA and CDR2 is SQIVND (reference sequence). The CDR3 totals 15 residues. Trimming took off 3 bases at V and 0 bases at J, with 8 bases between the two ends. CDR3 region: CASSIGVATNEKLFF. The CDR3 nucleotides read TGTGCCAGTAGTATCGGGGTTGCAACTAATGAAAAACTGTTTTTT.

The chain combines TRBV5-4 with TRBJ1-3; 7 bases line up with TRBD1. The V gene's germline CDR1 is SGHNT and CDR2 YYREEE (reference sequence). The CDR3 spans 15 residues. The junction had 6 bases not matched to a gene; V was cut back by 4 bases and J by 2 bases. CDR3 DNA sequence: TGTGCCAGCAGCCCAAAGACAGGGACTGGAAACACCATATATTTT. Encoded protein: CASSPKTGTGNTIYF.

The chain recombines TRBV14 with TRBJ2-3; possible D gene TRBD2, 6 bases. V lost 0 bases, J lost 2 bases, and 9 bases lay in between. Germline V gene data show CDR1 as SGHDN and CDR2 as FVKESK. The CDR3 extends over 15 amino acids. The CDR3 protein is CASSQDWGVTDTQYF. The CDR3 nucleotides read TGTGCCAGCAGCCAAGACTGGGGGGTCACAGATACGCAGTATTTT.

V and J are TRBV14 and TRBJ2-2, with TRBD2 identical over 7 bases. Germline CDR1 and CDR2: SGHDN and FVKESK. J was trimmed by 6 bases and V by 4 bases; bases with no gene match: 14. The CDR3 spans 17 residues. DNA for the CDR3: TGTGCCAGCAGCCCGCCACGCGGCGGGAGAGATCCCGGGGAGCTGTTTTTT. Translating it yields CASSPPRGGRDPGELFF. Full variable domain (missing parts from reference TRBV14 and TRBJ2-2): EAGVTQFPSHSVIEKGQTVTLRCDPISGHDNLYWYRRVMGKEIKFLLHFVKESKQDESGMPNNRFLAERTGGTYSTLKVQPAELEDSGVYFCASSPPRGGRDPGELFFGEGSRLTVL.

The chain uses TRBV27 and TRBJ2-5; possible D gene TRBD2, 6 bases. Trimming stripped 0 bases from V and 5 bases from J, with 10 bases between. In germline, CDR1 is MNHEY, CDR2 SMNVEV (reference sequence). This CDR3 is 14 amino acids long. The CDR3 DNA is TGTGCCAGCAGTTTATCTAGCGGATGGGAGACCCAGTACTTC. It codes for CASSLSSGWETQYF.

This clone was observed at least ten times. The V call is TRBV2, the J call TRBJ1-5; D is possibly TRBD1 (5 bases). CDR1 SNHLY and CDR2 FYNNEI come from the germline V gene. The CDR3 covers 13 residues. Trimming took 8 bases from V and 3 from J, leaving 11 bases between them. CDR3 loop: CASLNRFNQPQHF. CDR3 nucleotides: TGTGCCAGCCTTAACAGGTTCAATCAGCCCCAGCATTTT.

The chain recombines TRBV7-2 with TRBJ1-2; D not resolved. V lost 2 bases and J lost 7, with 11 bases in between. Germline V lookup: CDR1 SGHTA, CDR2 FQGNSA. The CDR3 is 13 amino acids. DNA for the CDR3: TGTGCCAGCAGCTTAAGGGAGCGGGGTGGCTACACCTTC. This sequence encodes CASSLRERGGYTF.

The genes are TRBV5-1 and TRBJ1-1; no clear D. The CDR3 consists of 14 residues. Germline V lookup: CDR1 SGHRS, CDR2 YFSETQ. Trimming took off 0 bases at V and 1 base at J, with 7 bases between the two ends. The CDR3 sequence: CASSLGHPNTEAFF. The CDR3, as DNA: TGCGCCAGCAGCTTGGGACATCCGAACACTGAAGCTTTCTTT.

The chain carries TRBV9 and TRBJ2-7; perhaps TRBD2 as D (5 bases). This CDR3 comprises 15 residues. The germline gives CDR1 SGDLS, CDR2 YYNGEE. The V and J ends lost 0 bases and 0 bases respectively, with 10 bases between them. The CDR3 nucleotides read TGTGCCAGCAGCGTAGGAGCGGTTAGCTCCTACGAGCAGTACTTC. Its translation is CASSVGAVSSYEQYF. Supplemented by reference TRBV9 and TRBJ2-7, the full variable domain reads DSGVTQTPKHLITATGQRVTLRCSPRSGDLSVYWYQQSLDQGLQFLIQYYNGEERAKGNILERFSAQQFPDLHSELNLSSLELGDSALYFCASSVGAVSSYEQYFGPGTRLTVT.

The V call is TRBV7-9, the J call TRBJ2-7, with TRBD2 as a possible D gene (5 bases). The ends were cut back, 4 bases at V and 0 bases at J, with 7 bases in the middle. This CDR3 is 13 amino acids long. Germline-derived CDR1 and CDR2 are SEHNR and FQNEAQ (reference sequence). The DNA for the CDR3 is TGTGCCAGCAGCTCCGACTACTCCTACGAGCAGTACTTC. Its translation: CASSSDYSYEQYF.

The chain combines TRBV7-2 with TRBJ2-1, with 7 nucleotides matching TRBD2. Germline trimming cut 1 base from V and 9 bases from J; bases unmatched to any gene: 9. CDR3 size: 15 residues. From germline, CDR1 is SGHTA and CDR2 FQGNSA. The CDR3, as DNA: TGTGCCAGCAGCTTAGGTCTCCTAGCGGCTGGTGAGCAGTTCTTC. Encoded protein: CASSLGLLAAGEQFF.

The gene calls are TRBV25-1 and TRBJ2-1; D gene unclear. The germline gives CDR1 MGHDK, CDR2 SYGVNS. Trimming removed 4 bases from V and 8 bases from J, with 15 bases in between. The CDR3 contains 14 residues. In DNA form, the CDR3 reads TGTGCCAGCAGTGGGAGCTTCGGGTGGGATGAGCAGTTCTTC. This encodes CASSGSFGWDEQFF.

The chain recombines TRBV4-1 with TRBJ1-1; 9 bases are shared with TRBD1. The CDR3 runs 15 residues. CDR1 is MGHRA, CDR2 YSYEKL, per germline. Trimming took 5 bases from V and 0 from J; bases not matched to a gene: 4. CDR3 protein: CASSGRQGVNTEAFF. The CDR3 DNA follows: TGCGCCAGCAGCGGAAGACAGGGGGTGAACACTGAAGCTTTCTTT.

The chain recombines TRBV28 with TRBJ1-1; 7 positions match TRBD1. CDR3 size: 16 residues. Trimming cost V 2 bases and J 11 bases; bases outside gene matches: 17. CDR1 is MDHEN and CDR2 is SYDVKM in the germline V gene. This chain's CDR3 is CASSLRTGVGSRRAFF. Written as DNA, the CDR3 is TGTGCCAGCAGTTTAAGGACAGGAGTGGGATCCCGGCGGGCTTTCTTT.

This clone was counted between two and nine times. This rearrangement joins TRBV18 to TRBJ1-6, with TRBD1 identical over 7 bases. The V segment lost 4 bases and the J segment 10 bases; nucleotides outside the gene matches: 7. Germline CDR1 and CDR2: KGHSH and LQKENI. This CDR3 has 14 amino acids. CDR3 in amino acids: CASSRDSSRSPLHF. The CDR3 region has the DNA TGTGCCAGCTCACGGGACAGCTCCCGGTCACCCCTCCACTTT.

The V call is TRBV5-8, the J call TRBJ1-4; D is unresolved. Between the trimmed V and J ends, which lost 0 bases and 5 bases, there was a span of 14 bases. Germline CDR1 and CDR2: SGHTS and YDEGEE. The length of the CDR3 is 16 residues. CDR3 residues: CASSLGDGIVNEKLFF. Here the CDR3 DNA reads TGTGCCAGCAGCTTGGGAGACGGGATCGTAAATGAAAAACTGTTTTTT.

This chain uses TRBV9 with TRBJ2-1; weak D call: TRBD2 (6 bases). The V gene's germline CDR1 is SGDLS and CDR2 YYNGEE. The V end lost 0 bases, the J end lost 7 bases, and 14 bases lay between the germline ends. The CDR3 sequence is 15 residues long. CDR3 DNA sequence: TGTGCCAGCAGCGTAGGATCCCCTGCGGGGAATGAGCAGTTCTTC. This gives the protein CASSVGSPAGNEQFF.

V gene TRBV2 combines with J gene TRBJ2-2; no clear D. There are 13 residues in the CDR3. Germline assignment: CDR1 SNHLY and CDR2 FYNNEI. Trimming cost V 4 bases and J 5 bases, with 8 bases left between them. In DNA, the CDR3 is TGTGCCAGCAGTGTCCCCAAAACCGGGGAGCTGTTTTTT. This sequence encodes CASSVPKTGELFF.